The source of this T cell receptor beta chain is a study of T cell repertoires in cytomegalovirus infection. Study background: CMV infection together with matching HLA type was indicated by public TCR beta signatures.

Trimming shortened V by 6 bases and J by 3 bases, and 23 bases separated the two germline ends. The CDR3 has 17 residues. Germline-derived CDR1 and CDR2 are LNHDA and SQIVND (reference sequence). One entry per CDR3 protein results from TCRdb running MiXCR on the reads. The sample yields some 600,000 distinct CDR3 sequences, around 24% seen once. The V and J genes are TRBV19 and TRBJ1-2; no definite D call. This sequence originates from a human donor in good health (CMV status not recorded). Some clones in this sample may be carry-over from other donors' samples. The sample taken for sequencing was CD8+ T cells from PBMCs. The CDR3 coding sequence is TGTGCCAGTAGGGGCCCATATAATAGAGAGGAGGACTATGGCTACACCTTC. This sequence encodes CASRGPYNREEDYGYTF.